Sequencing of this TCR beta chain was carried out in a study of CD8 T cells in ankylosing spondylitis. Only one count was recorded for this clonotype. TCRdb analysed the 5' RACE reads with MiXCR anew, one entry per CDR3 protein. The data show 150,000 to 200,000 distinct CDR3 sequences, with roughly 34% seen just once and around 6.2% held by the top ten. What was sequenced was synovial fluid, either unsorted or a sorted T cell fraction (not recorded which). The source is a male donor with ankylosing spondylitis.

CDR3 amino acids: CASSLWGALGYEQYF. The CDR3 nucleotides are TGTGCCAGCAGTTTATGGGGGGCCCTAGGATACGAGCAGTACTTC. The V and J genes are TRBV27 and TRBJ2-7; either TRBD1 or TRBD2 may fit D (6 bases each). Between the trimmed V and J ends, which lost 1 base and 4 bases, there was a span of 14 bases. Germline V gives CDR1 MNHEY, CDR2 SMNVEV (reference sequence). The CDR3 runs to 15 residues.